This TCR beta chain was retrieved from a study of T cells after yellow fever vaccination. This clonotype was seen at least ten times. The antigen remains undetermined. Overall study findings and caveats: Some clonotypes, a small share, were shared between CD4 and CD8 compartments. Abundant bulk-derived clonotypes could contaminate FACS-sorted repertoires.

V was pared by 5 bases and J by 0 bases, with 18 bases between. The CDR3 spans 17 residues. Germline V CDR1 and CDR2: LGHNA, YSLEER. The authors made TCR cDNA by 5'RACE template switching, adding a universal primer site and UMIs. TCRdb fed the 5' RACE reads into MiXCR, producing one record per CDR3 protein. The profile covers about 260,000 distinct CDR3 sequences, with approximately 3.8% appearing a single time and 15% to 20% taken by the ten largest. This chain uses TRBV4-3 with TRBJ2-3; D gene ambiguous. This receptor was identified in a man aged 18 to 29 who received the YFV17D yellow fever vaccine. The material sequenced was PBMCs, taken 15 days after the yellow fever booster vaccination. The CDR3 nucleotides are TGCGCCAGCAGCGTCACTTCTAGGGTTCCTAGCACAGATACGCAGTATTTT. Amino acids: CASSVTSRVPSTDTQYF.